These 3 T cell receptor beta chains originate from one sample sequenced in a study of blood T cell repertoires in COVID-19. Using immunoSEQ multiplex PCR, the repertoire was profiled, and TCRdb retains in-frame clones only, with some absent. The sample has 200,000 to 250,000 clones, approximately 87% seen once; the top ten hold over 3%. The specimen was PBMCs or T cells enriched from blood (not recorded which). These receptors all come from a woman aged 45-59 years in a cohort exposed to, infected with or recovered from COVID-19 (not recorded which).

The chain joins TRBV20-1 to TRBJ1-2; D remains unclear. This CDR3 contains 15 residues. The germline V and J ends were trimmed by 3 bases and 4 bases, with 18 bases remaining between them. Germline V gene lookup returns CDR1 DFQATT and CDR2 SNEGSKA (reference sequence). CDR3: CSASSGQFVGYGYTF. The DNA of the CDR3 is TGCAGTGCTAGTTCGGGTCAGTTCGTAGGCTATGGCTACACCTTC.

V gene TRBV5-6 combines with J gene TRBJ1-5; 10 positions agree with TRBD1. Losses at the gene ends were 2 bases for V and 7 bases for J; bases not matched to a gene: 9. The CDR3 has 16 residues. CDR1 is SGHDT, CDR2 YYEEEE, per germline. CDR3 sequence: CASSFRGTGVGQPQHF. The CDR3 coding sequence is TGTGCCAGCAGCTTCCGCGGGACAGGGGTCGGACAGCCCCAGCATTTT.

The genes are TRBV2 and TRBJ2-2, with TRBD2 matching over 11 bases. Per the germline V gene, CDR1 is SNHLY and CDR2 is FYNNEI. CDR3 length: 16 amino acids. J was trimmed by 3 bases and V by 7 bases; bases with no gene match: 7. The CDR3 nucleotides read TGTGCCAGCACGGGAACTAGCGGGGGATACACCGGGGAGCTGTTTTTT. Its translation: CASTGTSGGYTGELFF.